Listed below are T cell receptor beta chains from one sample, sequenced in a study of shared clonotypes between healthy human individuals. Assay: immunoSEQ multiplex PCR; the TCRdb copy retains only in-frame clones and omits some. The table shows millions of clones, with 90% to 95% occurring only once. What was sequenced was naive CD4+ T cells sorted from blood. These receptors were collected from a man between 18 and 29 years old in good health. Both conserved end residues are part of each CDR3. A D gene is named only where the DNA matches it firmly. Clone size is not always given. Where it is, it says once, few, many or a class for expanded clones.

>NA|NA|TRBJ1-6|TRBV18
TGTGCCAGCTCACCAGATCCGAGGAATTCACCCCTCCACTTT
CASSPDPRNSPLHF
>NA|NA|TRBJ2-5|TRBV5-1
TGCGCCAGCAGCCCGGGTGCATATGGGAGTAAAGAGACCCAGTACTTC
CASSPGAYGSKETQYF
>NA|NA|TRBJ1-1|TRBV14
TGTGCCAGCAGCCCAGGACTTTTGAAGCGCACTGAAGCTTTCTTT
CASSPGLLKRTEAFF
>NA|NA|TRBJ2-3|TRBV6-5
TGTGCCAGCAGCCCGCCGGGAGCAGGCACAGATACGCAGTATTTT
CASSPPGAGTDTQYF
>NA|NA|TRBJ2-7|TRBV5-4
TGTGCCAGCAGCCCCCAGGGTGGCTCCTACGAGCAGTACTTC
CASSPQGGSYEQYF
>NA|TRBD1|TRBJ1-5|TRBV10-2
TGCGCCAGCCGACAGGGGATAAATCAGCCCCAGCATTTT
CASRQGINQPQHF
>NA|TRBD2|TRBJ2-7|TRBV6-6
TGTGCCAGCAGCCAGGGGACTAGCGGGAAATACGAGCAGTACTTC
CASSQGTSGKYEQYF
>once|TRBD2|TRBJ2-1|TRBV29-1
TGCAGCGTTGTGCCCCTAAGCGGGGAGGGGCGCTCCTACAATGAGCAGTTCTTC
CSVVPLSGEGRSYNEQFF
>NA|TRBD1|TRBJ1-6|TRBV5-1
TGCGCCAGCAGCTCAGGATCCGGGACAGGGGCTTCACCCCTCCACTTT
CASSSGSGTGASPLHF
>once|NA|TRBJ1-1|TRBV6-1
TGTGCCAGCGGTTCCTTCTCCATTAACACTGAAGCTTTCTTT
CASGSFSINTEAFF
>NA|TRBD1|TRBJ2-7|TRBV30
TGTGCCTGGAGTAGACAGGGATTCTACGAGCAGTACTTC
CAWSRQGFYEQYF
>NA|NA|TRBJ1-4|TRBV7-9
TGTGCCAGCAGCTCGACAGGCAGGATGGGAGAAAAACTGTTTTTT
CASSSTGRMGEKLFF
>NA|TRBD1|TRBJ2-5|TRBV18
TGTGCCAGCTCACCAACCGGACAGGGGGCTGAGACCCAGTACTTC
CASSPTGQGAETQYF
>NA|TRBD2|TRBJ2-1|TRBV5-1
TGCGCCAGCAGCTTGGTTATGTCTAGCGGGTACAATGAGCAGTTCTTC
CASSLVMSSGYNEQFF
>NA|NA|TRBJ2-3|TRBV28
TGTGCCAGCAGTTCGATGACAGATACGCAGTATTTT
CASSSMTDTQYF
>NA|NA|TRBJ1-1|TRBV11-2
TGTGCCAGCAGCTTAAATGGCAAGCAATTGCTAGCTTTCTTT
CASSLNGKQLLAFF
>NA|NA|TRBJ1-4|TRBV10-3
TGTGCCATCAGTGATGAACTCCTTAATGAAAAACTGTTTTTT
CAISDELLNEKLFF
>NA|TRBD1|TRBJ1-2|TRBV2
TGTGCCAGCAGTACGGACAGGGGAGCTAACTATGGCTACACCTTC
CASSTDRGANYGYTF
>once|NA|TRBJ1-2|TRBV6-5
TGTGCCAGCAGTTACCAGGGATTGGATGGCTACACCTTC
CASSYQGLDGYTF
>NA|TRBD1|TRBJ1-1|TRBV19
TGTGCCAGTAGCCCGCGACAGGGGAACACTGAAGCTTTCTTT
CASSPRQGNTEAFF
>NA|TRBD1|TRBJ2-1|TRBV27
TGTGCCAGCAGTTTAGACAGGGAACAGTTCTTC
CASSLDREQFF
>NA|NA|TRBJ2-7|TRBV5-4
TGTGCCAGCAGCTCGTGGACTGGCTCCTACGAGCAGTACTTC
CASSSWTGSYEQYF
>NA|TRBD1|TRBJ1-4|TRBV6-1
TGTGCCAGCGGACAGGGAAACGAAAAACTGTTTTTT
CASGQGNEKLFF
>NA|NA|TRBJ1-3|TRBV7-9
TGTGCCACAGGAGGGGCTGGAAACACCATATATTTT
CATGGAGNTIYF
>NA|TRBD2|TRBJ2-7|TRBV7-2
TGTGCCAGCAGCCGAGAAGCGGGAAATATCTACGAGCAGTACTTC
CASSREAGNIYEQYF
>NA|NA|TRBJ2-7|TRBV5-1
TGCGCCAGCAGCTCGGAGGGAGGCTACTACGAGCAGTACTTC
CASSSEGGYYEQYF